The 26 T cell receptor beta chains reported below all come from one sample, sequenced in a study of T cells in women clearing cervical HPV infection. The method was immunoSEQ multiplex PCR; TCRdb's version includes in-frame clones alone and lacks a portion of them. The sample has more than 30,000 clones; the top ten hold around 18%. What was sequenced was blood buffy coat. These receptors were taken from a woman aged 18 to 75 with a cervical HPV16 infection that either progressed to CIN3+ or cleared (not recorded which).

On this clone itself: The observed sequence ends 3 residues before the CDR3 terminus, with the missing tail filled in from the germline J gene. This chain uses TRBV4-1 with TRBJ2-1, with no clear D. The germline V and J ends were trimmed by 1 base and 8 bases, with 6 bases remaining between them. The CDR3 has 12 amino acids. CDR1 is MGHRA, CDR2 YSYEKL, per germline. CDR3 loop: CASSQVLDEQFF. CDR3 bases read: TGCGCCAGCAGCCAAGTTCTCGATGAG.

As to this clone: The CDR3 extends 3 residues past the end of the read, so its final part is completed from the germline J gene. This chain uses TRBV7-8 with TRBJ2-2, with TRBD2 matching 8 bases. The V gene's germline CDR1 is SGHVS and CDR2 FQNEAQ. There are 18 residues in the CDR3. The trim removed 5 bases at V and 0 bases at J, leaving 11 bases unmatched. CDR3 sequence reads: CASSSPGLDFANTGELFF. Partial CDR3 DNA: TGTGCCAGCAGCAGCCCGGGACTAGACTTCGCGAACACCGGGGAG.

Comments on this clone: From the germline J gene comes the end of the CDR3, since the read stops 3 residues before it. The chain couples TRBV7-9 to TRBJ1-5; the D gene is possibly TRBD1 (6 bases). CDR3 length: 13 residues. Germline-derived CDR1 and CDR2 are SEHNR and FQNEAQ (reference sequence). V was pared by 5 bases and J by 5 bases, with 10 bases between. CDR3 loop: CASSTGKHQPQHF. The covered CDR3 bases are TGTGCCAGCAGCACAGGGAAACATCAGCCC. Combining the CDR3 with reference TRBV7-9 and TRBJ1-5 gives the whole variable domain DTGVSQNPRHKITKRGQNVTFRCDPISEHNRLYWYRQTLGQGPEFLTYFQNEAQLEKSRLLSDRFSAERPKGSFSTLEIQRTEQGDSAMYLCASSTGKHQPQHFGDGTRLSIL.

On this clone: The observed sequence ends 3 residues before the CDR3 terminus, with the missing tail filled in from the germline J gene. This sequence joins TRBV5-4 and TRBJ1-1; D gene uncertain. This CDR3 is 15 amino acids long. V lost 4 bases and J lost 4, with 17 bases in between. Germline CDR1 and CDR2: SGHNT and YYREEE (reference sequence). Here the CDR3 reads CASSPPQHGFTEAFF. The CDR3 DNA, read in part, is TGTGCCAGCAGCCCCCCGCAACACGGGTTCACTGAA. The full variable domain, its missing parts supplied by reference TRBV5-4 and TRBJ1-1, is ETGVTQSPTHLIKTRGQQVTLRCSSQSGHNTVSWYQQALGQGPQFIFQYYREEENGRGNFPPRFSGLQFPNYSSELNVNALELDDSALYLCASSPPQHGFTEAFFGQGTRLTVV.

Notes on this clone: The DNA ends 3 residues before the CDR3 does, and the rest of the CDR3 is filled in from the germline J gene. The rearrangement joins TRBV5-1 to TRBJ1-1; a weak D match, TRBD1 (6 bases). This CDR3 has 15 residues. Germline V lookup: CDR1 SGHRS, CDR2 YFSETQ. Between the trimmed V and J ends, which lost 0 bases and 5 bases, there was a span of 14 bases. The CDR3 loop reads CASSLEAGGTTEAFF. The CDR3 bases that were read are TGCGCCAGCAGCTTGGAGGCGGGGGGCACAACTGAA.

Notes on this clone: The read ends 3 residues shy of where the CDR3 ends; the end is completed using the germline J gene. This chain uses TRBV7-6 with TRBJ1-6, with D perhaps matching TRBD1 (6 bases). There are 15 residues in the CDR3. Deletions cut 3 bases from V and 9 bases from J, with 15 bases between. Germline CDR1 SGHVS, CDR2 FNYEAQ. The CDR3 protein is CASSFTTGQGSPLHF. CDR3 bases read: TGTGCCAGCAGCTTCACCACAGGGCAGGGTTCACCC.

Worth noting for this clone: The CDR3 end lies 3 residues beyond the end of the read and is filled in from the germline J gene. This chain joins TRBV18 and TRBJ1-4; weak D call: TRBD1 (5 bases). The CDR3 extends over 16 amino acids. CDR1 KGHSH and CDR2 LQKENI come from the germline V gene. The CDR3 bases that were read are TGTGCCAGCTCGTCAGGGAGAAGGTCCTATAATTCACCA. This codes for CASSSGRRSYNSP. From start to end, the CDR3 is CASSSGRRSYNSPLFF. Based on the CDR3 plus reference TRBV18 and TRBJ1-4, the full variable domain is NAGVMQNPRHLVRRRGQEARLRCSPMKGHSHVYWYRQLPEEGLKFMVYLQKENIIDESGMPKERFSAEFPKEGPSILRIQQVVRGDSAAYFCASSSGRRSYNSPLFFGSGTQLSVL.

In regard to this clone: The read ends 3 residues before the CDR3 terminus; that terminus is restored from the germline J gene. This rearrangement joins TRBV28 to TRBJ2-1; 8 bases map to TRBD2. The CDR3 is made up of 16 amino acids. Germline V gene lookup returns CDR1 MDHEN and CDR2 SYDVKM. Losses at the gene ends were 6 bases for V and 4 bases for J; bases not matched to a gene: 11. The DNA read from the CDR3 is TGTGCCAGCAGCCCCAGACATAGCGGGAAGTACAATGAG. Its translation: CASSPRHSGKYNE. The whole CDR3 is CASSPRHSGKYNEQFF.

Concerning this clone: The read halts 3 residues ahead of the CDR3 end, with the missing end drawn from the germline J gene. The gene calls are TRBV7-9 and TRBJ2-5; 7 positions match TRBD2. J was trimmed by 4 bases and V by 5 bases; bases with no gene match: 7. The CDR3 covers 14 residues. CDR1 SEHNR and CDR2 FQNEAQ come from the germline V gene (reference sequence). The CDR3 here is CASSVPGGGETQYF. Incomplete CDR3 DNA: TGTGCCAGCAGCGTACCTGGGGGGGGAGAGACC.

Comment on this clone: Sequencing ends 3 residues short of the CDR3 end; the germline J gene provides the rest. The chain has TRBV30 and TRBJ1-5; TRBD1 agrees at 8 bases. The CDR3 runs 15 residues. With 3 bases clipped from V and 4 bases from J, the junction kept 8 bases outside the gene matches. Germline CDR1 is GTSNPN and CDR2 is SVGIG (reference sequence). CDR3 region: CAWRQTGDGNQPQHF. CDR3 DNA (partial): TGTGCCTGGAGACAGACAGGGGACGGGAATCAGCCC.

Worth noting for this clone: The read falls 3 residues short of the CDR3 end, and the missing part is taken from the germline J gene. J is TRBJ1-2 and V is TRBV11-2, with D maybe TRBD1 (5 bases). This CDR3 has 12 amino acids. V lost 4 bases and J lost 6, with 9 bases in between. Germline V lookup: CDR1 SGHAT, CDR2 FQNNGV. CDR3 DNA, as far as it was read: TGTGCCAGCAGCTACAGGCCTGATGGC. It codes for CASSYRPDG. The complete CDR3 reads CASSYRPDGYTF.

With respect to this clone: The observed sequence ends 3 residues before the CDR3 terminus, with the missing tail filled in from the germline J gene. J is TRBJ2-3 and V is TRBV7-3; weak D call: TRBD2 (7 bases). V lost 5 bases to trimming and J lost 8 bases, with 20 bases between them. CDR3 length: 15 residues. Germline V gives CDR1 SGHTA, CDR2 FQGTGA. CDR3 DNA, as far as it was read: TGTGCCAGCAGCAGGGGGGGAGGGGGAGCAGCTACG. As protein: CASSRGGGGAAT. The whole CDR3 protein reads CASSRGGGGAATQYF.

Turning to this clone: The read falls 3 residues short of the CDR3 end, and the missing part is taken from the germline J gene. V is TRBV4-1 and J is TRBJ2-5; 12 nucleotides agree with TRBD2. Germline V gene lookup returns CDR1 MGHRA and CDR2 YSYEKL. V dropped 2 bases and J dropped 5; count of bases not matched to a gene: 6. This CDR3 is built from 16 residues. Partial CDR3 DNA: TGCGCCAGCAGCCAATTAGGACTAGCGGGGACGGAGACC. Amino acids: CASSQLGLAGTET. The entire CDR3 is CASSQLGLAGTETQYF.

Points on this clone: The read ends 3 residues shy of where the CDR3 ends; the end is completed using the germline J gene. This chain links TRBV7-2 with TRBJ2-3; D is perhaps TRBD1 (5 bases). This CDR3 has 15 amino acids. Per germline, CDR1 SGHTA and CDR2 FQGNSA. The CDR3 loop is CASSFLGRGNQPQYF. The DNA read from the CDR3 is TGTGCCAGCAGCTTCTTGGGTAGGGGCAATCAGCCG.

To note about this clone: The read finishes 3 residues shy of the CDR3 end, and the germline J gene is used to complete it. The rearrangement uses TRBV30 and TRBJ2-3; 8 positions agree with TRBD1. From germline, CDR1 is GTSNPN and CDR2 SVGIG (reference sequence). The length of the CDR3 is 15 residues. The sequenced CDR3 bases are TGTGCCTGGAGGAGAAGGGACAGGCCTGATCAGCCG. It is translated as CAWRRRDRPDQP. The entire CDR3 reads CAWRRRDRPDQPQYF.

Comments on this clone: One end of the junction fails to match germline, which may point to a read error. The DNA ends 3 residues before the CDR3 does, and the rest of the CDR3 is filled in from the germline J gene. The sample has other DNA sequences that encode this CDR3 too. The J gene is TRBJ1-3, the V gene TRBV20-1, with D tentatively TRBD1 (6 bases). The CDR3 loop spans 15 amino acids. Germline lookup yields CDR1 DFQATT and CDR2 SNEGSKA (reference sequence). The CDR3 bases that were read are TGCAGTGCTTTGGACAGATCTAATGCGGGAAACACG. Its translation is CSALDRSNAGNT. In full, the CDR3 is CSALDRSNAGNTIYF.

A word on this clone: From the germline J gene comes the end of the CDR3, since the read stops 3 residues before it. This chain uses TRBV12-3 or TRBV12-4 with TRBJ2-2; D might be TRBD2 (5 bases). V shed 5 bases and J shed 4 bases, with 8 bases lying between them. The CDR3 is 13 residues long. CDR3 loop: CASSTDFTGELFF. The CDR3 bases that were read are TGTGCCAGCAGTACGGACTTCACCGGGGAG.

With regard to this clone: The CDR3 goes on 3 residues after the read ends, and that part is filled in from the germline J gene. The genes are TRBV6-4 and TRBJ1-6, with D hard to call. Per germline, CDR1 MRHNA and CDR2 SNTAGT. V gave up 3 bases and J gave up 5 bases, with 5 bases separating them. This CDR3 is 13 amino acids long. CDR3 loop: CASSERDNSPLHF. CDR3 DNA, as far as it was read: TGTGCCAGCAGTGAAAGGGATAATTCACCC.

Points on this clone: Read sequence stops 3 residues before the CDR3 end, and the germline J gene provides the missing end. The gene calls are TRBV20-1 and TRBJ2-3; 7 nucleotides align to TRBD1. The CDR3 is 13 residues long. The V gene's germline CDR1 is DFQATT and CDR2 SNEGSKA (reference sequence). CDR3 protein: CSARGQLNQPQYF. The CDR3 bases that were read are TGCAGTGCTAGGGGACAGCTCAATCAGCCG.

A word on this clone: The read ends 3 residues before the CDR3 terminus; that terminus is restored from the germline J gene. The V and J genes are TRBV30 and TRBJ2-2, with 7 bases aligning to TRBD2. This CDR3 contains 15 residues. Trimming at V came to 2 bases and at J to 9 bases, leaving 12 bases not matched to a gene. Per the germline V gene, CDR1 is GTSNPN and CDR2 is SVGIG (reference sequence). The sequenced part of the CDR3 DNA is TGTGCCTGGAGTACGGGCCAGGGAGGGATTTGGGAG. The encoded protein is CAWSTGQGGIWE. The CDR3 reads in full as CAWSTGQGGIWELFF.

As to this clone: The read ends 3 residues before the CDR3 terminus; that terminus is restored from the germline J gene. J is TRBJ1-1 and V is TRBV20-1; no clear D. Trimming took 3 bases from V and 4 from J, leaving 12 bases between them. This CDR3 is built from 13 residues. CDR1 is DFQATT and CDR2 is SNEGSKA in the germline V gene (reference sequence). The CDR3 DNA, read in part, is TGCAGTGCTAGCCTATCTCTCCTCACTGAA. It translates to CSASLSLLTE. The full CDR3 reads CSASLSLLTEAFF.

A remark on this clone: The read ends 3 residues before the CDR3 terminus; that terminus is restored from the germline J gene. J is TRBJ1-2 and V is TRBV7-8; unclear D gene. Germline V gives CDR1 SGHVS, CDR2 FQNEAQ. This CDR3 has 15 amino acids. CDR3 sequence: CASTRTSGIPDTYTF. The CDR3 bases that were read are TGTGCCAGCACCCGGACTAGCGGGATCCCGGATACC.

On this clone itself: The read terminates 3 residues before the CDR3 end, so the remaining end is supplied by the germline J gene. The chain has TRBV19 and TRBJ2-6; 9 bases map to TRBD1. The CDR3 totals 17 residues. J lost 2 bases, V lost 10 bases, and 12 bases had no gene match. Germline V gives CDR1 LNHDA, CDR2 SQIVND (reference sequence). CDR3 DNA, as far as it was read: TGTGCCACCAGGGGGACAGGGTCCTATCCTGGGGCCAACGTC. This gives the protein CATRGTGSYPGANV. The complete CDR3 protein is CATRGTGSYPGANVLTF.

Remarks on this clone: Read coverage stops 3 residues before the CDR3 terminus; the germline J gene supplies the remainder. The V and J genes are TRBV2 and TRBJ2-1, with D hard to call. CDR3 length: 13 residues. CDR1 SNHLY and CDR2 FYNNEI come from the germline V gene. Trimming left V 7 bases short and J 6 bases short, with 13 bases between. Incomplete CDR3 DNA: TGTGCCAGCAATAGTGTCGGTCCCAATGAG. Translation gives CASNSVGPNE. The whole CDR3 sequence is CASNSVGPNEQFF.

The covered CDR3 bases are TGCGCCAGCAGCTTAAATCATGCGAGCACAGATACC. Amino acids: CASSLNHASTDT. The whole CDR3 is CASSLNHASTDTQYF. The J gene is TRBJ2-5, the V gene TRBV5-1; D is undetermined. The read comes to an end 3 residues before the CDR3 does, leaving the germline J gene to fill in the end. The CDR3 is 15 residues long. CDR1 is SGHRS, CDR2 YFSETQ, per germline. Filled out from reference TRBV5-1 and TRBJ2-5, the complete variable domain reads KAGVTQTPRYLIKTRGQQVTLSCSPISGHRSVSWYQQTPGQGLQFLFEYFSETQRNKGNFPGRFSGRQFSNSRSEMNVSTLELGDSALYLCASSLNHASTDTQYFGPGTRLLVL.

Concerning this clone: Read sequence stops 3 residues before the CDR3 end, and the germline J gene provides the missing end. The chain couples TRBV7-8 to TRBJ2-5, with D perhaps TRBD2 (6 bases). The CDR3 length is 16 residues. Trimming left V 1 base short and J 2 bases short, with 14 bases between. Germline V lookup: CDR1 SGHVS, CDR2 FQNEAQ. The CDR3 sequence is CASSLVGGLIQETQYF. Partial CDR3 DNA: TGTGCCAGCAGCTTAGTTGGGGGACTGATTCAAGAGACC.